This is a list of T cell receptor beta chains from one sample in a study of blood T cell repertoires in COVID-19. The data were produced by immunoSEQ multiplex PCR, yet TCRdb's version contains in-frame clones alone and is incomplete. The table includes just over 300,000 clones, around nine tenths detected once. Sequenced sample: PBMCs or T cells enriched from blood (not recorded which). These receptors were collected from a middle-aged woman who had recovered from COVID-19. CDR3s leave out the opening cysteine and the closing phenylalanine or tryptophan. The D gene is left open where the match is weak.

>NA|TRBJ1-5|TRBV7-9
ASSGTGGGNQPQH
>NA|TRBJ1-1|TRBV6-2/TRBV6-3
ASSPPREGNTEAF
>NA|TRBJ2-5|TRBV7-6
ASSVTGLLQETQY
>NA|TRBJ1-4|TRBV7-2
ASSFSGSNEKLF
>NA|TRBJ1-4|TRBV18
ASSPGMVGATNEKLF
>TRBD2|TRBJ2-1|TRBV29-1
SVVTPGGYNEQF
>NA|TRBJ1-2|TRBV30
AWRVRAGYT
>TRBD1|TRBJ1-1|TRBV3-1/TRBV3-2
ASSPPVTGVKNTEAF
>NA|TRBJ2-7|TRBV6-5
ASSYSRGGSYEQY
>NA|TRBJ1-5|TRBV10-2
ASSDYSFYSNQPQH
>TRBD1|TRBJ1-6|TRBV19
ASRRTGDNSPLH
>NA|TRBJ2-1|TRBV24-1
ATSDPGSFYNEQF
>NA|TRBJ2-2|TRBV24-1
ATGQNTGELF
>NA|TRBJ2-2|TRBV19
ASTPLRFAGELF
>NA|TRBJ2-7|TRBV7-9
ASSLDGGDFYSYEQY
>TRBD1|TRBJ2-5|TRBV18
ASSTPTGGQETQY
>NA|TRBJ2-6|TRBV4-3
ASSQAGAGANVLT
>NA|TRBJ2-1|TRBV7-2
ASSFPPLMTHEQF
>TRBD1|TRBJ2-3|TRBV7-2
ASSYPGQGADTQY
>TRBD1|TRBJ2-1|TRBV2
ASRAWTGSNEQF
>NA|TRBJ2-2|TRBV2
ASSVGTGELF
>NA|TRBJ2-7|TRBV29-1
SVALDSYYEQY
>NA|TRBJ1-6|TRBV30
AWSGTKAGTLH
>NA|TRBJ1-1|TRBV30
AWTVGGPLTEAF